This is a list of T cell receptor beta chains from one sample in a study of blood T cell repertoires in COVID-19. Libraries were prepared by immunoSEQ multiplex PCR; TCRdb keeps only in-frame clonotypes and omits some of them. This repertoire shows 250,000 to 300,000 clones, roughly 90% found once; its top ten account for around 1.9%. Source material: peripheral blood. The receptor set was obtained from an older woman with COVID-19, enrolled during active disease. CDR3s include the opening cysteine and the closing phenylalanine or tryptophan.

V gene	J gene	CDR3 protein
TRBV7-2	TRBJ1-3	CASSLGGQTDTIYF
TRBV19	TRBJ2-1	CASSSQGSGEQFF
TRBV13	TRBJ1-2	CASHEITDRVVGYTF
TRBV6-5	TRBJ1-5	CASSFRDTPSNQPQHF
TRBV11-2	TRBJ2-1	CASSLGAGGEYNEQFF
TRBV7-2	TRBJ1-1	CASSFGNTEAFF
TRBV5-6	TRBJ1-2	CASSLYDRGNYGYTF
TRBV7-2	TRBJ1-1	CASSFSWTGSEAFF
TRBV3-1/TRBV3-2	TRBJ1-2	CASSLRGYGYTF
TRBV28	TRBJ2-7	CASSELAGRTPYEQYF
TRBV9	TRBJ2-3	CASSVTYETNFDTETQYF
TRBV9	TRBJ2-3	CASSVAGASGIRDTQYF
TRBV5-1	TRBJ2-7	CASSSSGYEQYF
TRBV7-3	TRBJ1-2	CASSPGGDGYTF
TRBV2	TRBJ2-3	CASSELAGSTDTQYF
TRBV5-1	TRBJ1-2	CASSASGTGFKTNYGYTF
TRBV5-5	TRBJ2-7	CASSRGTVEEEQYF
TRBV19	TRBJ1-1	CASSIETGNTEAFF
TRBV27	TRBJ1-6	CASSFTPRSPLHF
TRBV29-1	TRBJ1-1	CSVDRGSGRAFF
TRBV19	TRBJ1-4	CASRMNRSPGKKLFF
TRBV6-6	TRBJ1-1	CASNQQGASGTEAFF
TRBV28	TRBJ1-2	CASRKMGGPEESYTF
TRBV5-1	TRBJ2-2	CASSLAGTGNTGELFF
TRBV11-2	TRBJ1-4	CASSLSGTGASEKLFF
TRBV19	TRBJ2-6	CASSIEASGRSGANVLTF
TRBV5-5	TRBJ1-5	CASSLVGGPYSNQPQHF
TRBV2	TRBJ1-6	CASSEGGQYNSPLHF
TRBV25-1	TRBJ2-5	CASSRRSGETQYF
TRBV27	TRBJ2-2	CASSVGTGELFF
TRBV7-3	TRBJ2-2	CASSQGLAGITGELFF
TRBV10-3	TRBJ1-2	CAVRADYGYTF